This T cell receptor beta chain derives from a study of OX40 agonist ivuxolimab in advanced cancers. Trimming left V 5 bases short and J 5 bases short, with 3 bases between. Germline V gene sequence: CDR1 SEHNR, CDR2 FQNEAQ (reference sequence). The CDR3 extends over 11 amino acids. Whole-study findings and limits: Near-lowest levels of clonal expansion characterized partial responders at 0.1-3.0 mg/kg. Antigens targeted by the expanded peripheral T cells were not determined. At 0.1 to 3.0 mg/kg, clonal expansion of CD4+ and CD8+ blood T cells had occurred by week 6.

Autoimmune disease history or systemic immunosuppression was exclusionary. Repertoires were generated with immunoSEQ multiplex PCR, while TCRdb's copy carries only in-frame clones and drops some. This sample yields about 20,000 clones, of which roughly 70% are seen a single time; 20% to 25% belongs to the top ten. To note about this clone: Its antigen is undetermined.

J is TRBJ2-2 and V is TRBV7-9; D is unclear. This specimen was CD4+ or CD8+ T cells sorted from blood, taken in a trial of the OX40 agonist ivuxolimab. The receptor comes from an adult with an advanced solid tumor such as melanoma, head and neck, liver or kidney cancer. The CDR3 here is CASSRTGELFF. CDR3 nucleotides: TGTGCCAGCAGCCGAACCGGGGAGCTGTTTTTT. Looking up the rest from reference TRBV7-9 and TRBJ2-2 gives the full variable domain: DTGVSQNPRHKITKRGQNVTFRCDPISEHNRLYWYRQTLGQGPEFLTYFQNEAQLEKSRLLSDRFSAERPKGSFSTLEIQRTEQGDSAMYLCASSRTGELFFGEGSRLTVL.